The 25 T cell receptor beta chains given below trace back to one sample, sequenced in a study of beta chain features in type 1 diabetes. The study reverse transcribed the entire isolated RNA, so it sequenced expressed TCRB transcripts. Sequenced by immunoSEQ multiplex PCR; TCRdb stores in-frame clones only, minus some. The sample includes a few hundred thousand clones, roughly 10% of them seen just once. Sequencing used central memory CD4+ T cells from blood. The receptors were sampled from a man aged 18 to 29 in good health.

The sample holds a few counts of this clone. The chain couples TRBV18 to TRBJ2-3; D remains unclear. CDR1 is KGHSH and CDR2 is LQKENI in the germline V gene. This CDR3 is built from 17 residues. Trimming removed 1 base at V and 1 base at J, with 15 bases between. The CDR3 is CASSPLSETLGTDTQYF. The CDR3 DNA reads TGTGCCAGCTCACCACTGTCAGAAACTCTTGGCACAGATACGCAGTATTTT.

There are many counts of this clone. This chain joins TRBV25-1 and TRBJ2-1; D assignment may be TRBD1 or TRBD2 (5 bases each). Trimming took off 4 bases at V and 7 bases at J, with 14 bases between the two ends. CDR1 and CDR2 from the germline V gene are MGHDK and SYGVNS. This CDR3 comprises 14 residues. This chain's CDR3 is CASSGAGTRNEQFF. The DNA of the CDR3 is TGTGCCAGCAGTGGGGCAGGGACCCGGAATGAGCAGTTCTTC. Full variable domain (missing parts from reference TRBV25-1 and TRBJ2-1): EADIYQTPRYLVIGTGKKITLECSQTMGHDKMYWYQQDPGMELHLIHYSYGVNSTEKGDLSSESTVSRIRTEHFPLTLESARPSHTSQYLCASSGAGTRNEQFFGPGTRLTVL.

This clone was seen repeatedly, ten times or more. The chain combines TRBV25-1 with TRBJ2-7; D is perhaps TRBD1 or TRBD2 (5 bases each). The CDR3 length is 14 residues. V lost 2 bases and J 3 bases, leaving 11 bases between the germline ends. The germline CDR1 and CDR2 sequences are MGHDK and SYGVNS. DNA for the CDR3: TGTGCCAGCAGTGAACCCGGGGCGTACTACGAGCAGTACTTC. This sequence encodes CASSEPGAYYEQYF.

This clone was detected a few times. The chain carries TRBV15 and TRBJ2-5, with TRBD2 as a possible D gene (8 bases). From germline, CDR1 is LNHNV and CDR2 YYDKDF (reference sequence). This CDR3 spans 16 amino acids. The V end lost 5 bases, the J end lost 5 bases, and 21 bases lay between the germline ends. The CDR3 sequence: CATSAGGQPGRETQYF. The CDR3 region has the DNA TGTGCCACCAGCGCGGGGGGACAGCCGGGCCGGGAGACCCAGTACTTC. Using reference TRBV15 and TRBJ2-5 for the parts outside the CDR3, the full variable domain is DAMVIQNPRYQVTQFGKPVTLSCSQTLNHNVMYWYQQKSSQAPKLLFHYYDKDFNNEADTPDNFQSRRPNTSFCFLDIRSPGLGDTAMYLCATSAGGQPGRETQYFGPGTRLLVL.

This clone was seen only a few times. The chain joins TRBV7-7 to TRBJ2-5; D is unresolved. The CDR3 has 14 residues. Germline lookup yields CDR1 SSHAT and CDR2 FNYEAQ (reference sequence). V was cut by 1 base and J by 5 bases, with 11 bases left in between. Here the CDR3 reads CASSLVGSRETQYF. Written as DNA, the CDR3 is TGTGCCAGCAGCTTAGTGGGCAGCAGGGAGACCCAGTACTTC.

The V and J genes are TRBV10-3 and TRBJ1-5, with 9 bases that match TRBD1. The V segment lost 6 bases and the J segment 3 bases; nucleotides outside the gene matches: 3. The CDR3 spans 14 residues. In germline, CDR1 is ENHRY, CDR2 SYGVKD. CDR3 in amino acids: CAIRGTGLNQPQHF. CDR3 nucleotide sequence: TGTGCCATCAGGGGGACAGGGCTCAATCAGCCCCAGCATTTT.

This clone was counted only a few times. This chain joins TRBV9 and TRBJ2-2; D is unclear. Per germline, CDR1 SGDLS and CDR2 YYNGEE. CDR3 length equals 13 residues. With 4 bases removed from V and 6 bases from J, the gap between germline ends came to 10 bases. The CDR3 spells CASSPQPAGELFF. In DNA, the CDR3 is TGTGCCAGCAGCCCGCAACCCGCCGGGGAGCTGTTTTTT.

CDR3 protein: CASSPRDSGSYEQYF. As DNA, the CDR3 is TGTGCCAGCAGCCCCAGAGACTCGGGGTCCTACGAGCAGTACTTC. The chain carries TRBV7-9 and TRBJ2-7, with a weak D call TRBD2 (5 bases). The CDR3 has 15 residues. Germline loops: CDR1 SEHNR, CDR2 FQNEAQ (reference sequence). With 5 bases removed from V and 1 base from J, the gap between germline ends came to 15 bases.

The V gene is TRBV7-8, the J gene TRBJ2-3; D not certain. The germline CDR1 and CDR2 sequences are SGHVS and FQNEAQ. This CDR3 has 15 amino acids. V lost 7 bases, J lost 0 bases, and 14 bases lay in between. The CDR3 sequence: CASTDRRLSTDTQYF. The CDR3 DNA sequence: TGTGCCAGCACCGATCGAAGGCTAAGCACAGATACGCAGTATTTT.

A few counts support this clone. J is TRBJ2-1 and V is TRBV30, with D perhaps TRBD2 (6 bases). This CDR3 comprises 15 residues. V lost 2 bases to trimming and J lost 6 bases, with 17 bases between them. Germline CDR1 is GTSNPN and CDR2 is SVGIG (reference sequence). CDR3 coding DNA: TGTGCCTGGAGTACGGGGGATTACGCGTCCAATGAGCAGTTCTTC. Translated: CAWSTGDYASNEQFF.

CDR3 protein: CASSEDGANNEQFF. The DNA of the CDR3 is TGTGCCAGCAGTGAGGACGGGGCAAACAATGAGCAGTTCTTC. The rearrangement joins TRBV2 to TRBJ2-1; perhaps D is TRBD1 or TRBD2 (5 bases each). This CDR3 has 14 amino acids. V dropped 3 bases and J dropped 5 bases, with 11 bases sitting between them. Germline V gives CDR1 SNHLY, CDR2 FYNNEI.

This clone was detected a few times. The V gene is TRBV7-2, the J gene TRBJ2-2, with D perhaps matching TRBD2 (5 bases). CDR3 size: 16 residues. The ends were cut back, 3 bases at V and 8 bases at J, with 19 bases in the middle. Germline V gene lookup returns CDR1 SGHTA and CDR2 FQGNSA. The CDR3, as DNA: TGTGCCAGCAGCTTCGCAGGAGGAGTAGGTTGGGGGGAGCTGTTTTTT. Protein: CASSFAGGVGWGELFF.

In its sample, this clone was seen a few times. J is TRBJ2-7 and V is TRBV7-2, with D perhaps matching TRBD1 (5 bases). V gave up 3 bases and J gave up 4 bases, with 10 bases separating them. The CDR3 length is 13 residues. In germline, CDR1 is SGHTA, CDR2 FQGNSA. The CDR3 DNA reads TGTGCCAGCAGCTTCACTCAGGGTTACGAGCAGTACTTC. It translates to CASSFTQGYEQYF.

This chain connects TRBV23-1 to TRBJ2-2, with 7 positions matching TRBD2. TRBV23-1 is classed as an ORF, of uncertain function. Unmatched junction bases numbered 16, after V lost 4 bases and J lost 5 bases. This CDR3 spans 18 amino acids. CDR3: CASSPEGQGGRGTGELFF. The CDR3 region has the DNA TGCGCCAGCAGTCCCGAAGGTCAGGGCGGGAGAGGGACCGGGGAGCTGTTTTTT.

This clone was observed a few times. The genes are TRBV7-2 and TRBJ2-7, with TRBD2 matching 7 bases. The CDR3 spans 15 residues. V shed 1 base and J 0 bases; nucleotides not matched to a gene: 3. Germline assignment: CDR1 SGHTA and CDR2 FQGNSA. The CDR3, as DNA: TGTGCCAGCAGCTTAGGTCTAGCGGACTCCTACGAGCAGTACTTC. It is translated as CASSLGLADSYEQYF.

This clone was seen a handful of times. The rearrangement links TRBV29-1 to TRBJ2-1, with D possibly being TRBD2 (6 bases). V lost 0 bases to trimming and J lost 8 bases, with 14 bases between them. From germline, CDR1 is SQVTM and CDR2 ANQGSEA. The CDR3 runs to 14 residues. CDR3 protein: CSVEERTSFYEQFF. The CDR3 coding sequence is TGCAGCGTTGAAGAAAGAACTAGCTTCTATGAGCAGTTCTTC.

This chain uses TRBV14 with TRBJ2-2; 7 bases fit TRBD2. Germline lookup yields CDR1 SGHDN and CDR2 FVKESK. The CDR3 is made up of 16 amino acids. Germline trimming cut 5 bases from V and 5 bases from J; bases unmatched to any gene: 11. The CDR3 loop is CASSEFGGSGTGELFF. The CDR3 coding sequence is TGTGCCAGCAGCGAGTTCGGGGGTAGCGGGACCGGGGAGCTGTTTTTT.

The chain is built from TRBV19 and TRBJ2-5, with 7 bases lining up with TRBD1. CDR1 is LNHDA and CDR2 is SQIVND in the germline V gene (reference sequence). The length of the CDR3 is 14 residues. V shed 7 bases, J shed 4 bases, and the junction held 9 bases outside the gene matches. The CDR3 loop reads CASTMGDSRETQYF. The CDR3 nucleotides read TGTGCCAGTACCATGGGGGACAGCCGAGAGACCCAGTACTTC.

This clone appeared a few times. The rearrangement links TRBV9 to TRBJ2-1; 8 bases fit TRBD2. The V gene end was trimmed by 3 bases and the J gene end by 3 bases; junction bases not matched to a gene: 2. Germline assignment: CDR1 SGDLS and CDR2 YYNGEE. This CDR3 spans 14 amino acids. This CDR3 reads CASSASGYYNEQFF. The CDR3 DNA sequence: TGTGCCAGCAGCGCTAGCGGGTACTACAATGAGCAGTTCTTC.

About this clone: The junction differs from germline at one of its ends, possibly a read error. The CDR3 is CASSATGAGELFF. In DNA form, the CDR3 reads TGTGCTAGCAGCGCAACAGGGGCCGGGGAGCTGTTTTTT. The rearrangement links TRBV7-7 to TRBJ2-2, with 7 bases fitting TRBD1. Per the germline V gene, CDR1 is SSHAT and CDR2 is FNYEAQ (reference sequence). This CDR3 region has 13 residues.

The rearrangement uses TRBV7-2 and TRBJ2-5, with D perhaps matching TRBD1 (5 bases). The ends were cut back, 4 bases at V and 1 base at J, with 16 bases in the middle. Germline CDR1 and CDR2: SGHTA and FQGNSA. This CDR3 spans 16 amino acids. CDR3 loop: CASSSRTQGRQETQYF. CDR3 coding DNA: TGTGCCAGCAGCTCCCGTACCCAGGGTCGCCAAGAGACCCAGTACTTC.

The chain links TRBV19 to TRBJ2-7; TRBD2 agrees at 7 bases. Germline V gene sequence: CDR1 LNHDA, CDR2 SQIVND (reference sequence). V was clipped by 3 bases and J by 3 bases; unmatched bases: 5. The CDR3 is 14 amino acids. The CDR3 DNA reads as TGTGCCAGTAGTATGGGTGCTAGCGGCTACGAGCAGTACTTC. This encodes CASSMGASGYEQYF.

This clone was detected a few times. The gene calls are TRBV5-8 and TRBJ1-4, with unresolved D. CDR1 is SGHTS, CDR2 YDEGEE, per germline. Between the trimmed V and J ends, which lost 1 base and 8 bases, there was a span of 9 bases. The CDR3 loop spans 13 amino acids. The CDR3: CASSLIPKEKLFF. CDR3 in DNA: TGTGCCAGCAGCTTGATCCCGAAGGAAAAACTGTTTTTT.

The rearrangement links TRBV7-9 to TRBJ2-7, with TRBD2 matching 15 bases. Germline assignment: CDR1 SEHNR and CDR2 FQNEAQ (reference sequence). There are 17 residues in the CDR3. The trim removed 5 bases at V and 4 bases at J, leaving 9 bases unmatched. The CDR3 DNA reads TGTGCCAGCAGCCCGGGACTGGGACTAGCGGGAGGTTACGAGCAGTACTTC. Amino acid sequence: CASSPGLGLAGGYEQYF.

The table lists this clone with a few counts. This chain connects TRBV18 to TRBJ1-2, with 7 bases lining up with TRBD1. This CDR3 has 13 residues. Per germline, CDR1 KGHSH and CDR2 LQKENI. With V trimmed by 1 base and J by 8 bases, 4 bases remained unmatched. The CDR3 loop is CASSPLEGAGYTF. CDR3 coding DNA: TGTGCCAGCTCACCACTTGAGGGGGCCGGCTACACCTTC.